Below, 27 T cell receptor beta chains from the same sample are listed, as sequenced in a study of T-cell reconstitution after alpha-beta-depleted transplantation in children. Preparing the TCRbeta library involved the use of unique molecular identifiers. Using its own MiXCR run on the PCR reads, TCRdb lists one record per CDR3 protein. The sample comprises 190,000 or so distinct CDR3 sequences, around 7% of which are singletons, and about 3% rests with the top ten. The source material was PBMCs from the stem cell graft donor, sampled from the stem cell graft. Receptor source: a human donor who donated a stem cell graft to a child with Wiskott-Aldrich syndrome.

This clonotype was detected ten times or more. The gene calls are TRBV12-3 or TRBV12-4 and TRBJ1-3; D remains ambiguous. This CDR3 region has 14 residues. Trimming cost V 7 bases and J 0 bases, with 10 bases left between them. The CDR3 reads CASTMTNSGNTIYF. CDR3 in DNA: TGTGCCAGCACGATGACTAACTCTGGAAACACCATATATTTT.

This clonotype has just a few counts. The chain joins TRBV27 to TRBJ1-6; D ambiguous. The V gene's germline CDR1 is MNHEY and CDR2 SMNVEV (reference sequence). This CDR3 contains 14 residues. Trimming left V 6 bases short and J 8 bases short, with 14 bases between. CDR3 sequence reads: CASSPGRVHSPLHF. CDR3 in DNA: TGTGCCAGCAGCCCGGGGAGGGTCCATTCACCCCTCCACTTT.

This clonotype was recorded at least ten times. The chain links TRBV19 to TRBJ1-2; unclear D gene. This CDR3 has 14 residues. Trimming pared 5 bases from V and 4 bases from J, leaving 14 bases between. The germline CDR1 and CDR2 sequences are LNHDA and SQIVND (reference sequence). The CDR3: CASSLPDFLYGYTF. The CDR3 nucleotides read TGTGCCAGTAGTCTCCCCGATTTCCTCTATGGCTACACCTTC.

For this clonotype: Since a much larger clone is just one base distant, this may be a read error. The V and J genes are TRBV10-3 and TRBJ1-4; no firm D call. V was trimmed by 7 bases and J by 8 bases, leaving 14 bases between them. Looked up from germline, CDR1 is ENHRY and CDR2 is SYGVKD. The CDR3 has 13 amino acids. In DNA form, the CDR3 reads TGTGCCATCAACGTAGCACGAGGGGAAAAACTGTTTTTT. It is translated as CAINVARGEKLFF.

J is TRBJ1-1 and V is TRBV5-1; D is undetermined. This CDR3 is 15 amino acids long. The ends were cut back, 5 bases at V and 1 base at J, with 15 bases in the middle. Germline CDR1 is SGHRS and CDR2 is YFSETQ. The CDR3 here is CASRAGGPTNTEAFF. CDR3 bases: TGCGCCAGCAGGGCGGGAGGGCCTACGAACACTGAAGCTTTCTTT. Drawing the rest from reference TRBV5-1 and TRBJ1-1, the complete variable domain is KAGVTQTPRYLIKTRGQQVTLSCSPISGHRSVSWYQQTPGQGLQFLFEYFSETQRNKGNFPGRFSGRQFSNSRSEMNVSTLELGDSALYLCASRAGGPTNTEAFFGQGTRLTVV.

This clonotype was found many times. V usage is TRBV5-1 and J usage is TRBJ2-7, with D maybe TRBD2 (8 bases). Per germline, CDR1 SGHRS and CDR2 YFSETQ. The CDR3 sequence is 17 residues long. The V and J ends lost 0 bases and 7 bases respectively, with 23 bases between them. In DNA, the CDR3 is TGCGCCAGCAGCTTGGATGGGACTAGGGGACAGTCCGTGGAGCAGTACTTC. This encodes CASSLDGTRGQSVEQYF.

There are many counts of this clonotype. The chain is built from TRBV5-5 and TRBJ2-7; 8 bases align to TRBD2. The CDR3 has 15 amino acids. After removal of 3 bases from V and 2 bases from J, the junction contained 7 bases not matched to a gene. Germline V gives CDR1 SGHKS, CDR2 YYEKEE (reference sequence). CDR3 protein: CASSSPGLGTYEQYF. The DNA of the CDR3 is TGTGCCAGCAGCTCACCGGGACTAGGGACCTACGAGCAGTACTTC.

This clonotype was counted ten times or more. The chain has TRBV10-3 and TRBJ2-2, with D possibly being TRBD1 (6 bases). The CDR3 is 15 amino acids. V lost 4 bases and J 4 bases, leaving 13 bases between the germline ends. Germline V CDR1 and CDR2: ENHRY, SYGVKD. The CDR3 DNA is TGTGCCATCAGTGGCGTGCAGGGGAGCACCGGGGAGCTGTTTTTT. It specifies CAISGVQGSTGELFF.

This clonotype was counted ten times or more. The chain uses TRBV6-5 and TRBJ2-1; TRBD2 aligns across 15 bases. V gave up 4 bases and J gave up 8 bases; unmatched junction bases: 9. Germline CDR1 is MNHEY and CDR2 is SVGAGI. This CDR3 region has 17 residues. The CDR3 DNA is TGTGCCAGCAGTTTGGGACTAGCGGGAGGTAGGGGGGATGAGCAGTTCTTC. Translation gives CASSLGLAGGRGDEQFF.

This clonotype was found a few times. The genes are TRBV28 and TRBJ1-1; D is unclear. The V end lost 2 bases, the J end lost 5 bases, and 6 bases lay between the germline ends. Germline V CDR1 and CDR2: MDHEN, SYDVKM. The CDR3 extends over 12 amino acids. The CDR3 loop is CASSLERTEAFF. The DNA for the CDR3 is TGTGCCAGCAGTTTAGAGCGGACTGAAGCTTTCTTT. Full variable domain (missing parts from reference TRBV28 and TRBJ1-1): DVKVTQSSRYLVKRTGEKVFLECVQDMDHENMFWYRQDPGLGLRLIYFSYDVKMKEKGDIPEGYSVSREKKERFSLILESASTNQTSMYLCASSLERTEAFFGQGTRLTVV.

This clonotype showed up many times. The chain uses TRBV20-1 and TRBJ1-3; maybe TRBD1 (5 bases). V was cut by 3 bases and J by 4 bases, with 10 bases left in between. This CDR3 is built from 13 residues. Germline assignment: CDR1 DFQATT and CDR2 SNEGSKA (reference sequence). The CDR3 sequence: CSASSGSGNTIYF. The CDR3 bases are TGCAGTGCTAGTTCAGGGTCGGGAAACACCATATATTTT.

This clonotype was counted at least ten times. The CDR3 coding sequence is TGTGCCAGCAGCTTAGAGGCAGTATTGAACTATGGCTACACCTTC. Encoded protein: CASSLEAVLNYGYTF. The chain links TRBV7-9 to TRBJ1-2; D remains ambiguous. There are 15 residues in the CDR3. Germline V gene data show CDR1 as SEHNR and CDR2 as FQNEAQ (reference sequence). V was clipped by 1 base and J by 2 bases, with 11 bases between them.

This clonotype showed up many times. The J gene is TRBJ2-3, the V gene TRBV5-1; 10 nucleotides agree with TRBD2. The germline CDR1 and CDR2 sequences are SGHRS and YFSETQ. This CDR3 spans 16 amino acids. The V gene end was trimmed by 1 base and the J gene end by 0 bases; junction bases not matched to a gene: 2. The DNA for the CDR3 is TGCGCCAGCAGCTTGCCGACTAGCGGGAGCACAGATACGCAGTATTTT. Protein sequence: CASSLPTSGSTDTQYF.

This clonotype was picked up many times. The chain recombines TRBV29-1 with TRBJ2-7; D is possibly TRBD1 or TRBD2 (5 bases each). Looked up from germline, CDR1 is SQVTM and CDR2 is ANQGSEA. CDR3 length: 11 residues. Trimming left V 8 bases short and J 0 bases short, with 8 bases between. CDR3 nucleotides: TGCAGCATGGGGGACTCCTACGAGCAGTACTTC. Translating gives CSMGDSYEQYF.

In its sample, this clonotype was seen many times. The gene calls are TRBV4-1 and TRBJ1-4; D is ambiguous. Trimming took off 0 bases at V and 11 bases at J, with 16 bases between the two ends. Germline-derived CDR1 and CDR2 are MGHRA and YSYEKL. This CDR3 contains 15 residues. This CDR3 is CASSQDPSRGEKLFF. CDR3 nucleotides: TGCGCCAGCAGCCAAGATCCATCCCGTGGTGAGAAACTGTTTTTT.

In this sample, this clonotype turned up many times. DNA of the CDR3: TGTGCCACCAGCAGAGCTGGCGGATTCACAGATACGCAGTATTTT. It specifies CATSRAGGFTDTQYF. The J gene is TRBJ2-3, the V gene TRBV15, with D uncertain. Trimming took off 1 base at V and 2 bases at J, with 10 bases between the two ends. This CDR3 region has 15 residues. The germline V gene encodes CDR1 LNHNV and CDR2 YYDKDF (reference sequence).

This clonotype was seen many times. The chain has TRBV6-1 and TRBJ1-3, with D possibly being TRBD1 (5 bases). CDR1 is MNHNS, CDR2 SASEGT, per germline. Trimming cost V 4 bases and J 4 bases, with 8 bases left between them. This CDR3 has 13 residues. In DNA, the CDR3 is TGTGCCAGCAGTGTGAACAGGGGAAACACCATATATTTT. Its translation is CASSVNRGNTIYF.

The sample holds many counts of this clonotype. The chain links TRBV12-3 or TRBV12-4 to TRBJ1-1; a possible D gene is TRBD1 (5 bases). The CDR3 covers 15 residues. Trimming took 4 bases from V and 1 from J, leaving 13 bases between them. CDR3 loop: CASSWAGHRNTEAFF. The CDR3 nucleotides are TGTGCCAGCAGTTGGGCTGGACACCGGAACACTGAAGCTTTCTTT.

Many counts were recorded for this clonotype. The chain has TRBV5-1 and TRBJ2-7, with D unresolved. V was pared by 0 bases and J by 3 bases, with 7 bases between. This CDR3 is 13 amino acids long. CDR1 is SGHRS, CDR2 YFSETQ, per germline. The CDR3 bases are TGCGCCAGCAGCTTGGACTTATACTACGAGCAGTACTTC. This codes for CASSLDLYYEQYF. The whole variable domain, remainder taken from reference TRBV5-1 and TRBJ2-7, is KAGVTQTPRYLIKTRGQQVTLSCSPISGHRSVSWYQQTPGQGLQFLFEYFSETQRNKGNFPGRFSGRQFSNSRSEMNVSTLELGDSALYLCASSLDLYYEQYFGPGTRLTVT.

This clonotype was counted at least ten times. The chain employs TRBV10-3 and TRBJ2-3, with 7 bases that match TRBD1. The CDR3 extends over 13 amino acids. Germline loops: CDR1 ENHRY, CDR2 SYGVKD. The junction had 2 bases not matched to a gene; V was cut back by 8 bases and J by 0 bases. The CDR3 here is CAISGQSTDTQYF. CDR3 DNA sequence: TGTGCCATCTCGGGACAGAGCACAGATACGCAGTATTTT.

This clonotype occurred a few times. The CDR3 reads CASSNTGNTIYF. The CDR3, as DNA: TGTGCCAGCAGTAATACCGGAAACACCATATATTTT. This sequence joins TRBV11-3 and TRBJ1-3; no definite D call. In germline, CDR1 is SGHNT, CDR2 YENEEA. Trimming removed 6 bases from V and 4 bases from J, with 7 bases in between. CDR3 length equals 12 residues.

This clonotype was seen repeatedly, ten times or more. The chain links TRBV20-1 to TRBJ1-5; D not certain. Trimming removed 2 bases at V and 3 bases at J, with 5 bases between. This CDR3 comprises 12 residues. The germline CDR1 and CDR2 sequences are DFQATT and SNEGSKA (reference sequence). Here the CDR3 reads CSARLANQPQHF. The CDR3 DNA is TGCAGTGCTAGACTGGCCAATCAGCCCCAGCATTTT.

At least ten counts were recorded for this clonotype. The chain links TRBV7-6 to TRBJ2-2; D unresolved. The CDR3 runs 13 residues. The germline V gene encodes CDR1 SGHVS and CDR2 FNYEAQ. V was cut by 1 base and J by 7 bases, with 7 bases left in between. The CDR3 coding sequence is TGTGCCAGCAGCTTAGAGGTTGGCGGGGAGCTGTTTTTT. It yields the protein CASSLEVGGELFF.

The gene calls are TRBV5-8 and TRBJ1-5, with D possibly being TRBD1 (5 bases). V shed 0 bases and J shed 6 bases, with 16 bases lying between them. There are 16 residues in the CDR3. The germline gives CDR1 SGHTS, CDR2 YDEGEE. This CDR3 is CASSLAGGTEGQPQHF. The CDR3, as DNA: TGTGCCAGCAGCTTGGCCGGAGGGACCGAGGGTCAGCCCCAGCATTTT.

This clonotype was picked up many times. V gene TRBV5-1 combines with J gene TRBJ2-5; D gene ambiguous. The V and J ends lost 0 bases and 4 bases respectively, with 4 bases between them. Germline CDR1 reads SGHRS; CDR2 reads YFSETQ. This CDR3 is built from 12 residues. The CDR3 DNA is TGCGCCAGCAGCTTGGATACAGAGACCCAGTACTTC. This sequence encodes CASSLDTETQYF.

Many counts were recorded for this clonotype. This rearrangement joins TRBV29-1 to TRBJ2-7; 7 bases agree with TRBD2. The CDR3 runs 12 residues. The germline gives CDR1 SQVTM, CDR2 ANQGSEA. V lost 7 bases and J lost 2; bases outside the gene matches: 5. The CDR3 DNA reads as TGCAGCGCGGGGGGTCCGACCTACGAGCAGTACTTC. Encoded protein: CSAGGPTYEQYF.

This clonotype appeared many times. The chain is built from TRBV5-1 and TRBJ2-7; D not certain. The CDR3 sequence is 12 residues long. Germline loops: CDR1 SGHRS, CDR2 YFSETQ. The germline V and J ends were trimmed by 2 bases and 11 bases, with 14 bases remaining between them. CDR3 loop: CASSFDRSLEYF. The DNA for the CDR3 is TGCGCCAGCAGCTTTGATAGGAGTCTGGAGTACTTC.